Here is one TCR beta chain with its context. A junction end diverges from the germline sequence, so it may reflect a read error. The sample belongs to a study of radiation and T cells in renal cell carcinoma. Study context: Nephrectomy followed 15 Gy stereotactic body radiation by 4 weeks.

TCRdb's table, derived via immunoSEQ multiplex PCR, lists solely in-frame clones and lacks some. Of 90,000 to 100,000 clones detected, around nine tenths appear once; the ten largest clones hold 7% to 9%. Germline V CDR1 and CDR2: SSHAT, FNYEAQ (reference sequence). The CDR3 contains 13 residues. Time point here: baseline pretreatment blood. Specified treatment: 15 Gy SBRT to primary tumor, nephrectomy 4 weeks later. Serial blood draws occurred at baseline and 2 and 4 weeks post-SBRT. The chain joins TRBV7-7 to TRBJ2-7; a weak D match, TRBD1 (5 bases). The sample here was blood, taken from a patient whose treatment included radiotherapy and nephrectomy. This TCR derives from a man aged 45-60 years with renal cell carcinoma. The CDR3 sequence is CASSLFQGWEQYF. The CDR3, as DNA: TGTGCTAGCAGCTTATTCCAGGGCTGGGAGCAGTACTTC. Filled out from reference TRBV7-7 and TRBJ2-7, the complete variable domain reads GAGVSQSPRYKVTKRGQDVTLRCDPISSHATLYWYQQALGQGPEFLTYFNYEAQPDKSGLPSDRFSAERPEGSISTLTIQRTEQRDSAMYRCASSLFQGWEQYFGPGTRLTVT.